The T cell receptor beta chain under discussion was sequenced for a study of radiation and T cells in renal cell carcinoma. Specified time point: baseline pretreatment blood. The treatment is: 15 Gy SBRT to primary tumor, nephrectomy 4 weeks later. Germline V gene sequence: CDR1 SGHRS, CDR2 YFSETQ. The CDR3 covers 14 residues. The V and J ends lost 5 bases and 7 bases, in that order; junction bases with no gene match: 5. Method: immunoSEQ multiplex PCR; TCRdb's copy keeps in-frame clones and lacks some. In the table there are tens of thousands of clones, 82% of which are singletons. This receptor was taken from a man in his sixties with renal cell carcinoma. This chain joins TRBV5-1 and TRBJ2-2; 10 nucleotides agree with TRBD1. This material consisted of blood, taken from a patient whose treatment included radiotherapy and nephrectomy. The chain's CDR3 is CASRETGGFGELFF. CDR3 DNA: TGCGCCAGCAGAGAGACAGGGGGCTTCGGGGAGCTGTTTTTT.